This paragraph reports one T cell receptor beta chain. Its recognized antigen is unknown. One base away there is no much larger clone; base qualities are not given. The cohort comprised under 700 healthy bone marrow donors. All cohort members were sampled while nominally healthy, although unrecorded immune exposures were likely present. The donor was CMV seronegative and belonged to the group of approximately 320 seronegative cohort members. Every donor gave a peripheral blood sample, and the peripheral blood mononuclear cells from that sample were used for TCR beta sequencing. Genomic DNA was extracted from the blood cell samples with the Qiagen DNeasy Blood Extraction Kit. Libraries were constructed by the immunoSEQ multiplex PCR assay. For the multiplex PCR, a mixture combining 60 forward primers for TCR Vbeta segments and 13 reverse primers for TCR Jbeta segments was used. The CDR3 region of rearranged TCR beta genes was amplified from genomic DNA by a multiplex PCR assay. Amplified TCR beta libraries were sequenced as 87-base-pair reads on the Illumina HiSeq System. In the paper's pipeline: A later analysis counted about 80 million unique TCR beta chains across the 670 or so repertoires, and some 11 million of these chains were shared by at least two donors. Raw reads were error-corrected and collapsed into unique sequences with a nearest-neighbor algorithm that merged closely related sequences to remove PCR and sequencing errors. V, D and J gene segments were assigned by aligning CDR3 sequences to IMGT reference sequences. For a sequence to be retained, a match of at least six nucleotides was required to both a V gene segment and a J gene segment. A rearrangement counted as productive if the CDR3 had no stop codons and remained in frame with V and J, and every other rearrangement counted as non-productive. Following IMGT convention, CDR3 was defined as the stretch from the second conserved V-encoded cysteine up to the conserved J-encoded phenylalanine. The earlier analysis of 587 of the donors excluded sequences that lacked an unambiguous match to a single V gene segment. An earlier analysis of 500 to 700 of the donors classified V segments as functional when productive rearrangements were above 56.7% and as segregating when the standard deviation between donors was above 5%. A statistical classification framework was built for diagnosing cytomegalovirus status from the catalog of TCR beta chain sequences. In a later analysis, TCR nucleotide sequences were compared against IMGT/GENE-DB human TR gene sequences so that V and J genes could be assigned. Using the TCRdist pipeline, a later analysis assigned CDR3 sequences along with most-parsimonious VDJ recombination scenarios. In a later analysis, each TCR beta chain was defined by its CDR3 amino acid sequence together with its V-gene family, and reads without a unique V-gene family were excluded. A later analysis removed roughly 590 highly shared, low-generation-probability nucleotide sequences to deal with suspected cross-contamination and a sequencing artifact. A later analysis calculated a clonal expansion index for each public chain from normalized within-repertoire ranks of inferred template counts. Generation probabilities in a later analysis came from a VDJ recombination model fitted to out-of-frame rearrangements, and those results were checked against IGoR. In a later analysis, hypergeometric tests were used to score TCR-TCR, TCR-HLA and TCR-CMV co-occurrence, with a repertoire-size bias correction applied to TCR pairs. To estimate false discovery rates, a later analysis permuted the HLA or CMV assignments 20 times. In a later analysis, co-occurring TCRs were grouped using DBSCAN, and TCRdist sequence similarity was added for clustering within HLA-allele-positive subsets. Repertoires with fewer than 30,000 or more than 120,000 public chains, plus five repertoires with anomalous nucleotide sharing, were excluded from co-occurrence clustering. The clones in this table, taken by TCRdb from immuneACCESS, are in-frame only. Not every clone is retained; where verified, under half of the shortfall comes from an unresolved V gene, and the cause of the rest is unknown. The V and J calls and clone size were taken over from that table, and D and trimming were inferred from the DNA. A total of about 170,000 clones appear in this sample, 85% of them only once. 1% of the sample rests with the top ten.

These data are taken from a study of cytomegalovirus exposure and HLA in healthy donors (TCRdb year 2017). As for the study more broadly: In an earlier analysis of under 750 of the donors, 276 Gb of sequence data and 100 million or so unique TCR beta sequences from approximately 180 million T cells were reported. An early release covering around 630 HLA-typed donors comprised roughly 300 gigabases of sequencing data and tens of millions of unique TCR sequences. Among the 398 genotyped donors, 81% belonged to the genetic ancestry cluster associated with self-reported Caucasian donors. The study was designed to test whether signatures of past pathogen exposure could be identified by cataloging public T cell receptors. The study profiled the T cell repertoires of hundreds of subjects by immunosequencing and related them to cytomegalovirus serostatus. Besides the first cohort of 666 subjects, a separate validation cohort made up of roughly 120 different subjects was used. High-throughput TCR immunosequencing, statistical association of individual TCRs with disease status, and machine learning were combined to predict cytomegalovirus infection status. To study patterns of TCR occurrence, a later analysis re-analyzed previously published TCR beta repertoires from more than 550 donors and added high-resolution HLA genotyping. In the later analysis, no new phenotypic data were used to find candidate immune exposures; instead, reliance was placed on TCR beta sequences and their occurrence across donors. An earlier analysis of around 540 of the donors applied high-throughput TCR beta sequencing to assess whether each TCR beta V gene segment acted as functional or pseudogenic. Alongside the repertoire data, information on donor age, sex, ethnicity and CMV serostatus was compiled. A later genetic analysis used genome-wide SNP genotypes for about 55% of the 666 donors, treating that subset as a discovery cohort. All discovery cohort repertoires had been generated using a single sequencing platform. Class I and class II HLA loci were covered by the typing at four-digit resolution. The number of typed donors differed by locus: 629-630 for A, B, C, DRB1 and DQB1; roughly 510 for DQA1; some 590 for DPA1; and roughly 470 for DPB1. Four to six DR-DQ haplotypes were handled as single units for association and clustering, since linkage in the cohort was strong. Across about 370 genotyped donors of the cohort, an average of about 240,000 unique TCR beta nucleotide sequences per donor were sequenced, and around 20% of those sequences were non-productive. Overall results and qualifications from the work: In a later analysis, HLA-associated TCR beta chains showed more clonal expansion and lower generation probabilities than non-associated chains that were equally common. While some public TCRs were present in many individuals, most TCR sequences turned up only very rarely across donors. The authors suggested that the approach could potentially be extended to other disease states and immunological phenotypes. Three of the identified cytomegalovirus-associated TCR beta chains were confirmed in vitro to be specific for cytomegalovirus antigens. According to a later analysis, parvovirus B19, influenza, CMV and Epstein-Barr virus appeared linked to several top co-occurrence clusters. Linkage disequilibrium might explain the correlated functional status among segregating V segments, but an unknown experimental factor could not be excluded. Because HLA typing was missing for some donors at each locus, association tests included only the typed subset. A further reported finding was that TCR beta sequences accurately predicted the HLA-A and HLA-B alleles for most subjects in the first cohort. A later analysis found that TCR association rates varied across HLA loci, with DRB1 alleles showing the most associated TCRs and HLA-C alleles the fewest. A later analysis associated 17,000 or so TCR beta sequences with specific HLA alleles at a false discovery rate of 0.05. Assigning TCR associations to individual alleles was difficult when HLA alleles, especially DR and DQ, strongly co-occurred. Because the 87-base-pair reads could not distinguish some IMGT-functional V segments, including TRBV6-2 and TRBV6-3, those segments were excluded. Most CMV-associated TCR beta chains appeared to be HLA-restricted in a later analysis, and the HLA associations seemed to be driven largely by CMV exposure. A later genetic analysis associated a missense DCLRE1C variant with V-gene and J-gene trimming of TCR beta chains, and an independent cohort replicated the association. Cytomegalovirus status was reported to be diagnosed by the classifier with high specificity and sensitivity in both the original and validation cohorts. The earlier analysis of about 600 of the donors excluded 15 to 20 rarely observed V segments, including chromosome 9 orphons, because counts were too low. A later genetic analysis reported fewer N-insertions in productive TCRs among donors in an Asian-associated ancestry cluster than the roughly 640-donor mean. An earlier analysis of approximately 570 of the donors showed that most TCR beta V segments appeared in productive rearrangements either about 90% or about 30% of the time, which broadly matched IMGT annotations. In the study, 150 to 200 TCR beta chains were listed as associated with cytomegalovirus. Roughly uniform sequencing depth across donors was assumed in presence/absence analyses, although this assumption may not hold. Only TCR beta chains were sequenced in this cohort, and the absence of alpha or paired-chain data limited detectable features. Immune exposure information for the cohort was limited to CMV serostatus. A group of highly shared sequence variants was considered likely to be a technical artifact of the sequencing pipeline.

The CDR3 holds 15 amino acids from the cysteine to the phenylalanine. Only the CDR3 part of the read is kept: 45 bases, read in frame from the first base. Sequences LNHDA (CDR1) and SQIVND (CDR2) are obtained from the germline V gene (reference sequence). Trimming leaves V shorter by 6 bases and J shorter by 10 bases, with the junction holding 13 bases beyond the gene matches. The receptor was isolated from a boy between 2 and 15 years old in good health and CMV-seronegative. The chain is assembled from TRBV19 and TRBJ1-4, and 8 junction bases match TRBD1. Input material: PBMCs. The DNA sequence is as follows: TGTGCCAGTAGCCCTCGGGACAGGTCGGCGGGAAAACTGTTTTTT. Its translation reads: CASSPRDRSAGKLFF.